Following are 25 T cell receptor beta chains from one sample sequenced in a study of monozygotic twins with cystic fibrosis. Generated by immunoSEQ multiplex PCR, the TCRdb table keeps only in-frame clones and is missing some. The sample has fewer than 20,000 clones, 90% to 97% seen once; the top ten hold 0.6% to 0.7%. Source material: blood. All receptors derive from a girl aged 2-9 years with cystic fibrosis.

The V gene is TRBV30, the J gene TRBJ2-3; 8 nucleotides line up with TRBD2. V trimming: 2 bases; J trimming: 3 bases; junction bases outside the gene matches: 4. Germline V gene lookup returns CDR1 GTSNPN and CDR2 SVGIG (reference sequence). This CDR3 comprises 14 residues. CDR3 DNA sequence: TGTGCCTGGAGTAAAGGACTAGCAACAGATACGCAGTATTTT. Translating gives CAWSKGLATDTQYF.

This CDR3 is CASSRLAGNYEQYF. In DNA form, the CDR3 reads TGTGCCAGCAGTCGACTAGCGGGGAACTACGAGCAGTACTTC. The rearrangement links TRBV6-6 to TRBJ2-7; TRBD2 aligns across 11 bases. The junction had 3 bases not matched to a gene; V was cut back by 5 bases and J by 3 bases. The CDR3 totals 14 residues. Germline CDR1 is MNHNY and CDR2 is SVGAGI (reference sequence).

The chain has TRBV11-3 and TRBJ2-5; D call uncertain. The CDR3 has 15 residues. Germline V CDR1 and CDR2: SGHNT, YENEEA. The ends were cut back, 5 bases at V and 7 bases at J, with 20 bases in the middle. The CDR3 loop is CASSPPFLEWGTQYF. The CDR3 region has the DNA TGTGCCAGCAGCCCTCCATTCCTGGAATGGGGGACCCAGTACTTC. The whole variable domain, filled in from reference TRBV11-3 and TRBJ2-5, reads EAGVVQSPRYKIIEKKQPVAFWCNPISGHNTLYWYLQNLGQGPELLIRYENEEAVDDSQLPKDRFSAERLKGVDSTLKIQPAELGDSAVYLCASSPPFLEWGTQYFGPGTRLLVL.

The V and J genes are TRBV10-1 and TRBJ2-1; the D gene is possibly TRBD1 (6 bases). The CDR3 has 13 amino acids. Trimming took off 4 bases at V and 10 bases at J, with 14 bases between the two ends. The germline gives CDR1 WNHNN, CDR2 SYGVQD (reference sequence). The CDR3 loop reads CASSVKQGREQFF. CDR3 in DNA: TGCGCCAGCAGTGTAAAACAGGGAAGGGAGCAGTTCTTC.

The genes are TRBV27 and TRBJ2-7, with unresolved D. From germline, CDR1 is MNHEY and CDR2 SMNVEV (reference sequence). V shed 5 bases and J shed 2 bases, with 22 bases lying between them. The CDR3 is 17 residues long. CDR3 region: CASSPRAMDGPTYEQYF. CDR3 nucleotide sequence: TGTGCCAGCAGTCCCCGCGCGATGGACGGACCCACCTACGAGCAGTACTTC.

The V call is TRBV9, the J call TRBJ1-4; 9 nucleotides align to TRBD1. V shed 3 bases and J 4 bases; nucleotides not matched to a gene: 7. Germline V gene lookup returns CDR1 SGDLS and CDR2 YYNGEE. CDR3 length: 16 amino acids. CDR3 nucleotides: TGTGCCAGCAGCGGAGGACAGGGGCTTTTTAATGAAAAACTGTTTTTT. Translation gives CASSGGQGLFNEKLFF.

The V call is TRBV15, the J call TRBJ2-1; 8 nucleotides match TRBD2. With 0 bases clipped from V and 5 bases from J, the junction kept 9 bases outside the gene matches. The CDR3 has 17 amino acids. Germline loops: CDR1 LNHNV, CDR2 YYDKDF (reference sequence). The DNA of the CDR3 is TGTGCCACCAGCAGAGACCCAGGAGAGCGGGGGAACAATGAGCAGTTCTTC. It specifies CATSRDPGERGNNEQFF.

The V and J genes are TRBV19 and TRBJ2-3; a weak D match, TRBD1 (6 bases). CDR3 length: 15 amino acids. Germline CDR1 reads LNHDA; CDR2 reads SQIVND (reference sequence). Trimming left V 3 bases short and J 1 base short, with 11 bases between. The CDR3 region is CASSISSGGTDTQYF. DNA for the CDR3: TGTGCCAGTAGTATCTCCTCAGGGGGCACAGATACGCAGTATTTT.

The chain is built from TRBV5-1 and TRBJ1-6; possibly TRBD1 for D (5 bases). In germline, CDR1 is SGHRS, CDR2 YFSETQ. The V gene lost 4 bases and the J gene lost 7 bases, with 15 bases spanning the gap. This CDR3 region has 15 residues. The CDR3 DNA sequence: TGCGCCAGCAGCGAAGCGGGGCAGTTAAATTCACCCCTCCACTTT. Encoded protein: CASSEAGQLNSPLHF.

The chain uses TRBV2 and TRBJ2-1; D possibly corresponds to TRBD1 (6 bases). The CDR3 spans 13 residues. The germline CDR1 and CDR2 sequences are SNHLY and FYNNEI. V was cut by 6 bases and J by 7 bases, with 13 bases left in between. CDR3 DNA: TGTGCCAGCAGAGTCTCTACAGGGAATGAGCAGTTCTTC. Amino acid sequence: CASRVSTGNEQFF.

This clone was seen only once. The V and J genes are TRBV5-6 and TRBJ2-1; D could derive from TRBD1 or TRBD2 (5 bases each). V was trimmed by 6 bases and J by 4 bases, leaving 14 bases between them. Looked up from germline, CDR1 is SGHDT and CDR2 is YYEEEE. The CDR3 consists of 14 residues. DNA of the CDR3: TGTGCCAGCACGCTTTGGGACGGATACAATGAGCAGTTCTTC. Its protein product is CASTLWDGYNEQFF.

The CDR3: CASTPWGGETQYF. CDR3 nucleotides: TGTGCCAGCACCCCTTGGGGGGGAGAGACCCAGTACTTC. The V call is TRBV7-8, the J call TRBJ2-5; TRBD2 agrees at 7 bases. CDR1 is SGHVS and CDR2 is FQNEAQ in the germline V gene. V dropped 7 bases and J dropped 4; count of bases not matched to a gene: 6. There are 13 residues in the CDR3.

The chain has TRBV6-5 and TRBJ2-2, with a weak D call TRBD2 (7 bases). The CDR3 extends over 15 amino acids. Germline assignment: CDR1 MNHEY and CDR2 SVGAGI. V shed 5 bases and J shed 2 bases, with 12 bases lying between them. DNA for the CDR3: TGTGCCAGCAGTGGACGGGGGGCCAACACCGGGGAGCTGTTTTTT. Residues: CASSGRGANTGELFF.

This clone occurred once. The chain carries TRBV6-5 and TRBJ2-2, with D unclear. The germline V gene encodes CDR1 MNHEY and CDR2 SVGAGI. Between the trimmed V and J ends, which lost 7 bases and 6 bases, there was a span of 15 bases. This CDR3 is built from 14 residues. The CDR3 reads CASTYNTASGELFF. In DNA form, the CDR3 reads TGTGCCAGCACCTACAACACGGCCTCCGGGGAGCTGTTTTTT.

The chain carries TRBV5-1 and TRBJ2-7, with D perhaps TRBD2 (6 bases). This CDR3 spans 15 amino acids. Per germline, CDR1 SGHRS and CDR2 YFSETQ. Trimming shortened V by 0 bases and J by 4 bases, and 14 bases separated the two germline ends. Here the CDR3 DNA reads TGCGCCAGCAGCTTGGGCACATGGGGGGAATACGAGCAGTACTTC. Its protein is CASSLGTWGEYEQYF.

The V and J genes are TRBV5-6 and TRBJ2-7, with TRBD1 as a possible D gene (6 bases). Germline V gene sequence: CDR1 SGHDT, CDR2 YYEEEE. This CDR3 has 15 amino acids. Between the trimmed V and J ends, which lost 0 bases and 2 bases, there was a span of 12 bases. The CDR3 reads CASSLDTGLPYEQYF. CDR3 coding DNA: TGTGCCAGCAGCTTGGACACAGGGTTGCCCTACGAGCAGTACTTC. Variable domain in full (rest from reference TRBV5-6 and TRBJ2-7): DAGVTQSPTHLIKTRGQQVTLRCSPKSGHDTVSWYQQALGQGPQFIFQYYEEEERQRGNFPDRFSGHQFPNYSSELNVNALLLGDSALYLCASSLDTGLPYEQYFGPGTRLTVT.

J is TRBJ2-5 and V is TRBV2, with D unresolved. Trimming removed 4 bases at V and 3 bases at J, with 6 bases between. The CDR3 runs 12 residues. Germline V lookup: CDR1 SNHLY, CDR2 FYNNEI. CDR3 loop: CASSVQEETQYF. In nucleotides, the CDR3 is TGTGCCAGCAGTGTTCAGGAAGAGACCCAGTACTTC.

The V gene is TRBV13, the J gene TRBJ2-5; possible D gene TRBD1, 5 bases. The germline V gene has CDR1 PRHDT and CDR2 FYEKMQ (reference sequence). V lost 0 bases to trimming and J lost 5 bases, with 13 bases between them. CDR3 length: 15 amino acids. As DNA, the CDR3 is TGTGCCAGCAGCTTAGGGATGAAGGGGCAGGAGACCCAGTACTTC. Translating it yields CASSLGMKGQETQYF.

The chain is built from TRBV5-1 and TRBJ2-1, with 9 bases identical to TRBD1. The CDR3 has 16 amino acids. CDR1 and CDR2 from the germline V gene are SGHRS and YFSETQ. V trimming: 1 base; J trimming: 6 bases; junction bases outside the gene matches: 8. CDR3 in DNA: TGCGCCAGCAGCTTGCCGGACAGGGGTCTCTCCAATGAGCAGTTCTTC. Its translation is CASSLPDRGLSNEQFF. Filled out from reference TRBV5-1 and TRBJ2-1, the complete variable domain reads KAGVTQTPRYLIKTRGQQVTLSCSPISGHRSVSWYQQTPGQGLQFLFEYFSETQRNKGNFPGRFSGRQFSNSRSEMNVSTLELGDSALYLCASSLPDRGLSNEQFFGPGTRLTVL.

The V gene is TRBV7-2, the J gene TRBJ1-4, with D perhaps matching TRBD1 (5 bases). The CDR3 extends over 15 amino acids. CDR1 SGHTA and CDR2 FQGNSA come from the germline V gene. Trimming took off 5 bases at V and 7 bases at J, with 17 bases between the two ends. CDR3: CASSLSRDRFEKLFF. CDR3 DNA: TGTGCCAGCAGCCTCAGCCGGGACCGTTTTGAAAAACTGTTTTTT.

Here the CDR3 reads CASSSRTSGGAGRETQYF. The CDR3 region has the DNA TGTGCCAGCAGCTCCAGGACTAGCGGGGGGGCAGGTCGGGAGACCCAGTACTTC. J is TRBJ2-5 and V is TRBV7-2, with 15 positions matching TRBD2. The V gene end was trimmed by 4 bases and the J gene end by 5 bases; junction bases not matched to a gene: 11. Germline-derived CDR1 and CDR2 are SGHTA and FQGNSA. The CDR3 has 18 residues.

This chain connects TRBV18 to TRBJ2-7, with TRBD1 matching over 12 bases. V gave up 0 bases and J gave up 6 bases; unmatched junction bases: 3. There are 15 residues in the CDR3. Germline V gives CDR1 KGHSH, CDR2 LQKENI. The CDR3 sequence: CASSPPGTGGSEQYF. CDR3 nucleotide sequence: TGTGCCAGCTCACCACCGGGGACAGGGGGCTCCGAGCAGTACTTC.

Here the CDR3 DNA reads TGTGCCAGCAGTTACGTCGGGACCCCTTATGGCTACACCTTC. Its protein product is CASSYVGTPYGYTF. The J gene is TRBJ1-2, the V gene TRBV6-5; TRBD1 might be the D (5 bases). Germline CDR1 is MNHEY and CDR2 is SVGAGI. The V gene lost 2 bases and the J gene lost 5 bases, with 12 bases spanning the gap. The CDR3 consists of 14 residues.

The rearrangement joins TRBV4-3 to TRBJ1-5; D perhaps matches TRBD1 (6 bases). Looked up from germline, CDR1 is LGHNA and CDR2 is YSLEER. V gave up 0 bases and J gave up 10 bases, with 16 bases separating them. The CDR3 spans 15 residues. CDR3 DNA: TGCGCCAGCAGCCAAGATCTGGGGGCCTCGTTTCCCCAGCATTTT. Translation: CASSQDLGASFPQHF.

J is TRBJ2-1 and V is TRBV18, with D possibly being TRBD1 (6 bases). Trimming removed 2 bases from V and 4 bases from J, with 21 bases in between. Germline CDR1 is KGHSH and CDR2 is LQKENI. The CDR3 is 18 residues long. In DNA form, the CDR3 reads TGTGCCAGCTCACCATCTCTTTGGGTGGGGGCCTCATACAATGAGCAGTTCTTC. This codes for CASSPSLWVGASYNEQFF.